This T cell receptor beta chain was captured in a study of chemoradiotherapy in HPV16-positive cancers. Study-level background: Two HPV16-positive patients' cells yielded candidate HPV-specific clones and common motifs.

Samples were taken several times over chemoradiotherapy. Profiling relied on immunoSEQ multiplex PCR, and the TCRdb table lists in-frame clones only, not all of them. This sample has just under 40,000 clones, with 75% to 85% found just once. The input for sequencing was blood, taken from a patient who underwent chemoradiotherapy. This receptor was taken from a human donor with HPV-associated anogenital cancer.

CDR3 nucleotide sequence: TGTGCCAGCAGCGGGACAGGGGGGGGAAAACTGTTTTTT. Protein sequence: CASSGTGGGKLFF. The chain links TRBV2 to TRBJ1-4, with 11 bases aligning to TRBD1. With V trimmed by 6 bases and J by 10 bases, 4 bases remained unmatched. The length of the CDR3 is 13 residues. Germline CDR1 reads SNHLY; CDR2 reads FYNNEI.